This entry is about one TCR beta chain. Sequencing used immunoSEQ v3. Sequencing was performed with immunoSEQ multiplex PCR; in TCRdb, only in-frame clones are kept and a portion is missing. This table holds about 19,000 clones, 75% to 80% found once. The trim removed 6 bases at V and 10 bases at J, leaving 6 bases unmatched. The germline gives CDR1 LNHDA, CDR2 SQIVND (reference sequence). This CDR3 is built from 14 residues. The time point is: pre-treatment sample, taken before nivolumab and TIL therapy. The data originate from a study of TIL therapy for anti-PD-1-resistant metastatic lung cancer. The specimen comprised blood, sampled at baseline. The TCR was taken from a person between 30 and 79 years old with non-small cell lung cancer. The chain couples TRBV19 to TRBJ2-3; 14 bases are a match to TRBD2. The CDR3 DNA reads as TGTGCCAGTAGAACGGGACTAGCGGGAGTATCGCAGTATTTT. Its protein product is CASRTGLAGVSQYF.